This T cell receptor (beta chain) was profiled in a study of T cells in Graves' hyperthyroidism and ophthalmopathy. Turning to the study itself: Any treatment followed the collection of peripheral blood at initial diagnosis.

Using RNA transcripts as the source, TCR beta CDR3 regions were amplified. The HTBI primer set was used in a first-round RT-PCR of the TCR CDR3. TCRdb analysed the multiplex PCR reads with MiXCR anew, one entry per CDR3 protein. The table shows 640,000 or so distinct CDR3 sequences, with 14% to 15% occurring only once. The CDR3 is made up of 14 amino acids. CDR1 SSHAT and CDR2 FNYEAQ come from the germline V gene (reference sequence). This clonotype was observed at least ten times. The junction shows a germline mismatch at one end, possibly a read error. This chain joins TRBV7-7 and TRBJ2-2; D might be TRBD1 (6 bases). The specimen sequenced was blood. The receptor was isolated from a woman between 35 and 50 years old with Graves' ophthalmopathy. In DNA form, the CDR3 reads TGTGCTAGCAGCTTAGATGGGGGCGCCGGGGAGCTGTTTTTT. This codes for CASSLDGGAGELFF. Looking up the rest from reference TRBV7-7 and TRBJ2-2 gives the full variable domain: GAGVSQSPRYKVTKRGQDVTLRCDPISSHATLYWYQQALGQGPEFLTYFNYEAQPDKSGLPSDRFSAERPEGSISTLTIQRTEQRDSAMYRCASSLDGGAGELFFGEGSRLTVL.